Each of the 32 T cell receptor beta chains below was sequenced from the same sample in a study of regulatory T cells in long-lasting Graves disease. Time point given: newly diagnosed GD, antithyroid drugs for less than 3 months. Extracted RNA from PBMCs served as the source of the TCR library. Both iRepertoire HTBI primers and Arm-PCR of CDR3 regions were used to build the TCR beta libraries. In TCRdb, the multiplex PCR reads were re-called with MiXCR into one record per CDR3 protein. The data show roughly 380,000 distinct CDR3 sequences, with 15% to 19% seen just once and about a fifth held by the top ten. The sequencing here drew on peripheral blood mononuclear cells (PBMCs), taken at new diagnosis, from a patient treated with antithyroid drugs. These receptors came from a female donor with Graves disease.

This clonotype was picked up a small number of times. A read error may explain this, as a much larger clone is one base away. The CDR3 is CASSFGSGAVGEQYF. CDR3 bases: TGTGCCAGCAGTTTCGGTTCGGGAGCAGTCGGCGAGCAGTACTTC. The rearrangement uses TRBV27 and TRBJ2-7, with D possibly matching TRBD2 (6 bases). This CDR3 spans 15 amino acids. Trimming took off 3 bases at V and 6 bases at J, with 18 bases between the two ends. Germline V gene lookup returns CDR1 MNHEY and CDR2 SMNVEV (reference sequence).

V gene TRBV4-2 combines with J gene TRBJ2-5, with 8 positions matching TRBD1. With V trimmed by 3 bases and J by 2 bases, 11 bases remained unmatched. Germline CDR1 is LGHNA and CDR2 is YNFKEQ. CDR3 length: 17 amino acids. CDR3 DNA sequence: TGTGCCAGCAGCCAGGGTGGACAGGGTGGGGGGCAAGAGACCCAGTACTTC. Translated: CASSQGGQGGGQETQYF.

This clonotype was detected ten times or more. The J gene is TRBJ1-5, the V gene TRBV30, with D hard to call. Per germline, CDR1 GTSNPN and CDR2 SVGIG (reference sequence). CDR3 size: 13 residues. V was shortened by 0 bases and J by 4 bases, with 7 bases between the two germline ends. The CDR3 coding sequence is TGTGCCTGGAGTGTTGGAAGAAATCAGCCCCAGCATTTT. Protein product: CAWSVGRNQPQHF. Looking up the rest from reference TRBV30 and TRBJ1-5 gives the full variable domain: SQTIHQWPATLVQPVGSPLSLECTVEGTSNPNLYWYRQAAGRGLQLLFYSVGIGQISSEVPQNLSASRPQDRQFILSSKKLLLSDSGFYLCAWSVGRNQPQHFGDGTRLSIL.

This rearrangement joins TRBV7-2 to TRBJ2-2, with 11 bases matching TRBD1. The trim removed 3 bases at V and 7 bases at J, leaving 4 bases unmatched. Germline CDR1 and CDR2: SGHTA and FQGNSA. This CDR3 has 15 amino acids. Here the CDR3 DNA reads TGTGCCAGCAGCTTCGGGACAGGGGGAATCGGGGAGCTGTTTTTT. Its protein product is CASSFGTGGIGELFF.

The V gene is TRBV29-1, the J gene TRBJ1-1; no clear D. The V end lost 8 bases, the J end lost 1 base, and 11 bases lay between the germline ends. Looked up from germline, CDR1 is SQVTM and CDR2 is ANQGSEA. This CDR3 spans 12 amino acids. CDR3 sequence: CSLGSPNTEAFF. The CDR3 DNA reads as TGCAGCTTGGGAAGCCCGAACACTGAAGCTTTCTTT.

V is TRBV15 and J is TRBJ2-1; 13 positions match TRBD2. From germline, CDR1 is LNHNV and CDR2 YYDKDF (reference sequence). V was clipped by 3 bases and J by 6 bases; unmatched bases: 5. The CDR3 sequence is 16 residues long. The CDR3 nucleotides read TGTGCCACCAGCAGGAGAGGGACTAGCGGGATCAATGAGCAGTTCTTC. Its protein is CATSRRGTSGINEQFF.

This clonotype occurred many times. The chain is built from TRBV5-4 and TRBJ1-5; 12 nucleotides align to TRBD1. The germline gives CDR1 SGHNT, CDR2 YYREEE (reference sequence). This CDR3 is 19 amino acids long. The V gene end was trimmed by 4 bases and the J gene end by 1 base; junction bases not matched to a gene: 12. The DNA of the CDR3 is TGTGCCAGCAGCCCCTTACGGGGACAGGGGGCGAGGAGCAATCAGCCCCAGCATTTT. Encoded protein: CASSPLRGQGARSNQPQHF.

The chain is built from TRBV10-3 and TRBJ1-1; D is perhaps TRBD1 (5 bases). V lost 7 bases and J lost 4, with 16 bases in between. Germline V lookup: CDR1 ENHRY, CDR2 SYGVKD. The CDR3 has 14 residues. CDR3 DNA sequence: TGTGCCATCACGCAGGCAAAGGGGAGCACTGAAGCTTTCTTT. Its translation: CAITQAKGSTEAFF.

In its sample, this clonotype was seen many times. The chain employs TRBV12-3 or TRBV12-4 and TRBJ1-1; unclear D gene. V gave up 7 bases and J gave up 9 bases, with 21 bases separating them. The CDR3 has 14 residues. The CDR3 DNA follows: TGTGCCAGCACCATCGGGCGGGCATCCCGTCAAGCTTTCTTT. It translates to CASTIGRASRQAFF.

This clonotype was picked up many times. The rearrangement links TRBV13 to TRBJ2-7, with TRBD1 matching over 11 bases. With 4 bases clipped from V and 5 bases from J, the junction kept 4 bases outside the gene matches. The germline V gene encodes CDR1 PRHDT and CDR2 FYEKMQ (reference sequence). The CDR3 length is 14 residues. The CDR3 is CASSSGQGANEQYF. The CDR3 bases are TGTGCCAGCAGCTCCGGACAGGGGGCCAACGAGCAGTACTTC.

This chain joins TRBV6-2 or TRBV6-3 and TRBJ2-3; unclear D gene. Germline V gene lookup returns CDR1 MNHEY and CDR2 SVGEGT. Between the trimmed V and J ends, which lost 4 bases and 0 bases, there was a span of 14 bases. This CDR3 spans 16 amino acids. CDR3 amino acids: CASSSADLSSTDTQYF. In nucleotides, the CDR3 is TGTGCCAGCAGTTCCGCGGACCTTTCTAGCACAGATACGCAGTATTTT.

The chain carries TRBV3-1 and TRBJ2-6; D remains ambiguous. The V end lost 4 bases, the J end lost 2 bases, and 9 bases lay between the germline ends. The CDR3 runs 15 residues. Germline V gene data show CDR1 as LGHDT and CDR2 as YNNKEL (reference sequence). The CDR3 sequence is CASSPGLPGANVLTF. The CDR3 coding sequence is TGTGCCAGCAGCCCCGGATTGCCTGGGGCCAACGTCCTGACTTTC.

This clonotype appeared many times. The chain links TRBV3-1 to TRBJ2-3; D assignment may be TRBD1 or TRBD2 (5 bases each). V was clipped by 0 bases and J by 10 bases, with 11 bases between them. The CDR3 spans 13 residues. Germline-derived CDR1 and CDR2 are LGHDT and YNNKEL (reference sequence). The CDR3 region is CASSQDTEGPQYF. In nucleotides, the CDR3 is TGTGCCAGCAGCCAAGATACCGAGGGACCGCAGTATTTT.

This clonotype was detected ten times or more. CDR3 amino acids: CASSESGGSYNEQFF. The CDR3 coding sequence is TGTGCCAGCAGTGAAAGCGGGGGGTCTTACAATGAGCAGTTCTTC. The rearrangement links TRBV2 to TRBJ2-1, with 9 bases matching TRBD2. Germline CDR1 reads SNHLY; CDR2 reads FYNNEI. The CDR3 loop spans 15 amino acids. The V and J ends lost 2 bases and 4 bases, in that order; junction bases with no gene match: 3.

The rearrangement links TRBV29-1 to TRBJ2-5; D remains unclear. Germline V gene sequence: CDR1 SQVTM, CDR2 ANQGSEA. V lost 5 bases, J lost 2 bases, and 15 bases lay in between. This CDR3 comprises 14 residues. CDR3 bases: TGCAGCGTTCTTTCCGCCAGAAATCAAGAGACCCAGTACTTC. Amino acid sequence: CSVLSARNQETQYF.

This clonotype has at least ten counts. This rearrangement joins TRBV12-3 or TRBV12-4 to TRBJ1-5, with 10 bases identical to TRBD1. CDR3 length: 14 amino acids. The V gene end was trimmed by 6 bases and the J gene end by 4 bases; junction bases not matched to a gene: 3. The CDR3 here is CASRTGGWNQPQHF. CDR3 bases: TGTGCCAGCAGGACAGGGGGCTGGAATCAGCCCCAGCATTTT.

This clonotype was found many times. J is TRBJ2-7 and V is TRBV7-2; D may match TRBD1 or TRBD2 (5 bases each). CDR3 length: 14 amino acids. CDR1 and CDR2 (germline): SGHTA, FQGNSA. Trimming stripped 5 bases from V and 9 bases from J, with 20 bases between. The DNA of the CDR3 is TGTGCCAGCAGCCCCCCCGGGGCCGTCGGACGGCAGTACTTC. This sequence encodes CASSPPGAVGRQYF.

This clonotype was seen ten or more times. This rearrangement joins TRBV6-1 to TRBJ1-1, with 8 bases that match TRBD1. Trimming removed 6 bases from V and 9 bases from J; junction bases left unmatched: 6. Germline V gene data show CDR1 as MNHNS and CDR2 as SASEGT. The CDR3 is 12 amino acids. CDR3 residues: CASRLWTGKAFF. The CDR3 coding sequence is TGTGCCAGCAGACTTTGGACAGGGAAAGCTTTCTTT.

Many counts were recorded for this clonotype. V gene TRBV6-1 combines with J gene TRBJ2-7, with D possibly being TRBD1 (6 bases). The CDR3 spans 13 residues. Germline CDR1 and CDR2: MNHNS and SASEGT. Deletions cut 6 bases from V and 1 base from J, with 10 bases between. The CDR3 loop reads CASRSDRSYEQYF. Written as DNA, the CDR3 is TGTGCCAGCAGATCCGACAGGTCCTACGAGCAGTACTTC.

This chain connects TRBV7-9 to TRBJ2-5, with 12 bases aligning to TRBD2. The CDR3 loop spans 16 amino acids. V gave up 5 bases and J gave up 2 bases; unmatched junction bases: 6. Germline-derived CDR1 and CDR2 are SEHNR and FQNEAQ (reference sequence). CDR3 loop: CASSTAGTSGQETQYF. CDR3 in DNA: TGTGCCAGCAGCACCGCCGGGACTAGCGGGCAAGAGACCCAGTACTTC.

This clonotype appeared many times. This chain connects TRBV20-1 to TRBJ1-1; D gene ambiguous. V was trimmed by 3 bases and J by 4 bases, leaving 9 bases between them. Germline V gene sequence: CDR1 DFQATT, CDR2 SNEGSKA (reference sequence). CDR3 length equals 12 residues. In DNA, the CDR3 is TGCAGTGCTAGGCACGTGGGCACTGAAGCTTTCTTT. Translating gives CSARHVGTEAFF.

The table lists this clonotype with many counts. The rearrangement joins TRBV3-1 to TRBJ1-6; D is uncertain. This CDR3 contains 15 residues. Germline CDR1 reads LGHDT; CDR2 reads YNNKEL (reference sequence). Trimming took 7 bases from V and 5 from J, leaving 15 bases between them. CDR3 loop: CASNHSPGNNSPLHF. CDR3 sequence (DNA): TGTGCCAGCAACCATAGTCCGGGAAATAATTCACCCCTCCACTTT. Full variable domain (missing parts from reference TRBV3-1 and TRBJ1-6): DTAVSQTPKYLVTQMGNDKSIKCEQNLGHDTMYWYKQDSKKFLKIMFSYNNKELIINETVPNRFSPKSPDKAHLNLHINSLELGDSAVYFCASNHSPGNNSPLHFGNGTRLTVT.

This clonotype was found a few times. This chain joins TRBV11-2 and TRBJ2-1; D remains ambiguous. The J call may be mistaken, given a closer DNA end match to TRBJ2-5. Germline V CDR1 and CDR2: SGHAT, FQNNGV. This CDR3 has 15 amino acids. CDR3 sequence reads: CASRTAGGVGETQYF. The DNA for the CDR3 is TGTGCCAGCAGGACCGCTGGTGGGGTCGGGGAGACCCAGTACTTC.

This clonotype was detected ten times or more. Written as DNA, the CDR3 is TGTGCCAGCAGTTACGACAGGCGCGGCAATCAGCCCCAGCATTTT. Translating gives CASSYDRRGNQPQHF. V is TRBV6-2 or TRBV6-3 and J is TRBJ1-5; TRBD1 might be the D (6 bases). Per germline, CDR1 MNHEY and CDR2 SVGEGT. V was pared by 2 bases and J by 2 bases, with 10 bases between. The CDR3 is made up of 15 amino acids.

This chain joins TRBV15 and TRBJ1-1; D is uncertain. Germline CDR1 is LNHNV and CDR2 is YYDKDF (reference sequence). This CDR3 is built from 16 residues. The V end lost 0 bases, the J end lost 1 base, and 12 bases lay between the germline ends. In DNA form, the CDR3 reads TGTGCCACCAGCAGAGATCATGCAGCAAGGAACACTGAAGCTTTCTTT. Its translation is CATSRDHAARNTEAFF.

In this sample, this clonotype turned up a few times. J is TRBJ2-7 and V is TRBV11-2; D might be TRBD2 (5 bases). V lost 1 base and J lost 5, with 12 bases in between. In germline, CDR1 is SGHAT, CDR2 FQNNGV. This CDR3 comprises 14 residues. The CDR3 DNA reads TGTGCCAGCAGCTTAGGAGGGAGTTCGCACGAGCAGTACTTC. The encoded protein is CASSLGGSSHEQYF. The variable domain in full, with the rest retrieved from reference TRBV11-2 and TRBJ2-7, is EAGVAQSPRYKIIEKRQSVAFWCNPISGHATLYWYQQILGQGPKLLIQFQNNGVVDDSQLPKDRFSAERLKGVDSTLKIQPAKLEDSAVYLCASSLGGSSHEQYFGPGTRLTVT.

This clonotype showed up many times. The chain links TRBV20-1 to TRBJ2-7, with 10 bases matching TRBD2. There are 15 residues in the CDR3. The V gene end was trimmed by 5 bases and the J gene end by 2 bases; junction bases not matched to a gene: 9. Germline-derived CDR1 and CDR2 are DFQATT and SNEGSKA (reference sequence). In DNA, the CDR3 is TGCAGTGCTTCGAGAGGGCTAGCGGGAGCCTACGAGCAGTACTTC. It encodes CSASRGLAGAYEQYF.

This clonotype occurred many times. The J gene is TRBJ2-7, the V gene TRBV15; TRBD1 matches at 9 bases. V trimming: 3 bases; J trimming: 2 bases; junction bases outside the gene matches: 8. The CDR3 consists of 16 residues. CDR1 LNHNV and CDR2 YYDKDF come from the germline V gene (reference sequence). The CDR3 nucleotides are TGTGCCACCAGCAGGGGTCTTGGGGACAGGGCCTACGAGCAGTACTTC. It yields the protein CATSRGLGDRAYEQYF.

This clonotype was detected many times. The V call is TRBV7-8, the J call TRBJ2-1; 7 bases are shared with TRBD2. Germline V gene data show CDR1 as SGHVS and CDR2 as FQNEAQ. Trimming at V came to 5 bases and at J to 8 bases, leaving 12 bases not matched to a gene. This CDR3 spans 15 amino acids. CDR3 residues: CASSPKRDPADEQFF. The CDR3 DNA sequence: TGTGCCAGCAGCCCAAAGCGGGACCCCGCCGATGAGCAGTTCTTC.

The table lists this clonotype with many counts. The genes are TRBV27 and TRBJ1-2, with D possibly matching TRBD1 (6 bases). V was shortened by 5 bases and J by 6 bases, with 13 bases between the two germline ends. CDR1 is MNHEY, CDR2 SMNVEV, per germline (reference sequence). This CDR3 contains 13 residues. The CDR3 DNA reads TGTGCCAGCAGTACCTACAGGGAGGATGGCTACACCTTC. Translation: CASSTYREDGYTF.

Note on this clonotype: One base separates it from a far larger clone, so it is likely a read error. This rearrangement joins TRBV20-1 to TRBJ2-5; 8 bases fit TRBD1. J was trimmed by 11 bases and V by 3 bases; bases with no gene match: 11. The CDR3 is 13 residues long. Germline V gives CDR1 DFQATT, CDR2 SNEGSKA (reference sequence). The CDR3 reads CSARDREYNEQYF. The DNA of the CDR3 is TGCAGTGCTAGGGACAGGGAATACAATGAGCAGTACTTC.

This clonotype was recorded at least ten times. The chain uses TRBV24-1 and TRBJ2-7; TRBD1 might be the D (5 bases). The CDR3 spans 13 residues. The V and J ends lost 4 bases and 9 bases respectively, with 15 bases between them. Germline V gene data show CDR1 as KGHDR and CDR2 as SFDVKD. CDR3 in amino acids: CATSDPTGWVQYF. The CDR3 bases are TGTGCCACCAGTGACCCAACAGGTTGGGTGCAGTACTTC.